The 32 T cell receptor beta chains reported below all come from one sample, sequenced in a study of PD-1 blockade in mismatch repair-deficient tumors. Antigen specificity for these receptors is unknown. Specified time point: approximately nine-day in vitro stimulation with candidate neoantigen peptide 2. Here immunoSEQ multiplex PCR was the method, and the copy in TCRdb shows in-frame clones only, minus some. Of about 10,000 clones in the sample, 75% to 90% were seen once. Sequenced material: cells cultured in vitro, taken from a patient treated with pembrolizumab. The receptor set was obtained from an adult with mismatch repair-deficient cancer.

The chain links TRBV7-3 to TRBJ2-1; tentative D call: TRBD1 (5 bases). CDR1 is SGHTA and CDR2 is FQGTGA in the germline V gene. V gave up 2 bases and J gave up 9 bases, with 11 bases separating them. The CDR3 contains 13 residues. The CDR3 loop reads CASSLSGPSEQFF. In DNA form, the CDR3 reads TGTGCCAGCAGCTTATCAGGGCCGTCTGAGCAGTTCTTC. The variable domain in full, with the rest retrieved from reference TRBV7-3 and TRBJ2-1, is GAGVSQTPSNKVTEKGKYVELRCDPISGHTALYWYRQSLGQGPEFLIYFQGTGAADDSGLPNDRFFAVRPEGSVSTLKIQRTERGDSAVYLCASSLSGPSEQFFGPGTRLTVL.

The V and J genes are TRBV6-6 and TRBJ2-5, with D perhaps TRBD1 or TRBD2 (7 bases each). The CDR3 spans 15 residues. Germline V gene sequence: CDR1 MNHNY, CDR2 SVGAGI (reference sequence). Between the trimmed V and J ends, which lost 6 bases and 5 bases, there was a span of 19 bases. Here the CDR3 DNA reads TGTGCCAGCAGAGGGGGCCAGACTAGCCCCGAGACCCAGTACTTC. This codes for CASRGGQTSPETQYF.

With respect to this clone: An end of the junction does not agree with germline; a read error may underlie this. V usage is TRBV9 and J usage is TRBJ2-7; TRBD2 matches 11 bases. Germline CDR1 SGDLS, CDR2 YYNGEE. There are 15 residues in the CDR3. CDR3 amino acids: CASTVPGLAEYEQYF. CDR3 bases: TGTGCCAGCACCGTACCGGGACTAGCGGAGTACGAGCAGTACTTC.

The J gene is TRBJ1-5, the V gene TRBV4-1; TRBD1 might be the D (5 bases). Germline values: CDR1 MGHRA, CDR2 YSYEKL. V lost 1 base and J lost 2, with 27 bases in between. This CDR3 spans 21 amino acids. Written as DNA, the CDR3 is TGCGCCAGCAGCCAAGGATTGGGTCGGCAGGGTCGAATTGGTGGCAATCAGCCCCAGCATTTT. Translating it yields CASSQGLGRQGRIGGNQPQHF.

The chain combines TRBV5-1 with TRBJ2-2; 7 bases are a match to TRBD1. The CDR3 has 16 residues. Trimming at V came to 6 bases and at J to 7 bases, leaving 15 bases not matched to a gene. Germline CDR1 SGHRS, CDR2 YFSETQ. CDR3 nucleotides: TGCGCCAGCAACGCTGGGACAGTACCTAGTAGCGGGGAGCTGTTTTTT. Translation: CASNAGTVPSSGELFF.

In DNA form, the CDR3 reads TGTGCCAGCAGTTTATCGAACAGGGGGGGCCAAGAGACCCAGTACTTC. Translated, it gives CASSLSNRGGQETQYF. The chain combines TRBV28 with TRBJ2-5, with D possibly TRBD1 on 8 matching bases. Germline V CDR1 and CDR2: MDHEN, SYDVKM. The V and J ends lost 1 base and 1 base respectively, with 13 bases between them. The CDR3 is 16 amino acids.

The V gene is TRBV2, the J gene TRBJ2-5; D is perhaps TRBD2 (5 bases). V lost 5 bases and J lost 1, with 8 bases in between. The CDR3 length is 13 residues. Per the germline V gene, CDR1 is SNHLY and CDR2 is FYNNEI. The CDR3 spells CASSSEGQETQYF. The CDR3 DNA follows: TGTGCCAGCAGTTCTGAGGGCCAAGAGACCCAGTACTTC.

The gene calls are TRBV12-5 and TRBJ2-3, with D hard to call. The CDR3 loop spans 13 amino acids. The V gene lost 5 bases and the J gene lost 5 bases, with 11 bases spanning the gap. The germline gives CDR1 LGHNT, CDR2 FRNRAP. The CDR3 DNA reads TGTGCTAGTGGTCTGCCACCGTTAGATACGCAGTATTTT. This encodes CASGLPPLDTQYF.

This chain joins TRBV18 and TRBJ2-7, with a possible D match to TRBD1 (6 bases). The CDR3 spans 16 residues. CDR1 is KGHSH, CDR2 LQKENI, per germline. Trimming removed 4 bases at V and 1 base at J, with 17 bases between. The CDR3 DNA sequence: TGTGCCAGCTCACTCGCTACAGGGTTATCGTCCTACGAGCAGTACTTC. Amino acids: CASSLATGLSSYEQYF.

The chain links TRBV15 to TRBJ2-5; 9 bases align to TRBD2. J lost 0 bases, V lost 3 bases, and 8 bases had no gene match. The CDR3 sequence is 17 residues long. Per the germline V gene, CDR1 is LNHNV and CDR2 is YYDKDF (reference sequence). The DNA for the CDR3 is TGTGCCACCAGCAGTCGACTACTAGCGGGTAACCAAGAGACCCAGTACTTC. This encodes CATSSRLLAGNQETQYF.

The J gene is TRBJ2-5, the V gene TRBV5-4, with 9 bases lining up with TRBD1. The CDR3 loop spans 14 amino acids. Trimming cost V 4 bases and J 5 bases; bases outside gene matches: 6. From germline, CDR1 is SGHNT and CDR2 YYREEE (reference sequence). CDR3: CASSLGTGMETQYF. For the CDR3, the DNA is TGTGCCAGCAGCCTAGGGACAGGGATGGAGACCCAGTACTTC.

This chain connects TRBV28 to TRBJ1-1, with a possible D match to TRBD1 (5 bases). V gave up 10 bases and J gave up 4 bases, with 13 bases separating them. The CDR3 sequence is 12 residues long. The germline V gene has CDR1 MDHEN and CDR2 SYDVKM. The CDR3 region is CATFDQGTEAFF. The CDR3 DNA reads TGTGCCACCTTCGACCAGGGCACTGAAGCTTTCTTT.

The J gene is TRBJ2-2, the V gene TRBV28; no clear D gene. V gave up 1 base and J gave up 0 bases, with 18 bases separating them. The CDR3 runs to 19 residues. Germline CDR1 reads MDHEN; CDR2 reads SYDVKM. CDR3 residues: CASSLLFSGWTSNTGELFF. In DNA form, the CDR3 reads TGTGCCAGCAGTTTATTGTTTTCCGGTTGGACGTCGAACACCGGGGAGCTGTTTTTT.

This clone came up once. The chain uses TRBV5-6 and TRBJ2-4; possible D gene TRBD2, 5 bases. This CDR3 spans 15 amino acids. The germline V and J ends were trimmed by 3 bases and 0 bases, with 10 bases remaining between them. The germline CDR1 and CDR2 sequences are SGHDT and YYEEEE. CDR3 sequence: CASSSLGAAKNIQYF. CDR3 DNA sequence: TGTGCCAGCAGCTCCCTGGGAGCAGCCAAAAACATTCAGTACTTC.

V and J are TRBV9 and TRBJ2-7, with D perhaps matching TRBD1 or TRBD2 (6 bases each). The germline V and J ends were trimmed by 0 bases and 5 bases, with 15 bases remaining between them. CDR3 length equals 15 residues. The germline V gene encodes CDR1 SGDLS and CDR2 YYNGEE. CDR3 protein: CASSVVPGALNEQYF. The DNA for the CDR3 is TGTGCCAGCAGCGTAGTACCGGGGGCGTTGAACGAGCAGTACTTC.

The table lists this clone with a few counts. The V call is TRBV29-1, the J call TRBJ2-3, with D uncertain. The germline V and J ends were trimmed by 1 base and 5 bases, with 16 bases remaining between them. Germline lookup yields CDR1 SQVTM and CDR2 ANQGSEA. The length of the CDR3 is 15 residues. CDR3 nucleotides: TGCAGCGTTGAAGTAGACCGAGGAGTGGTAGATACGCAGTATTTT. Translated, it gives CSVEVDRGVVDTQYF.

CDR3 residues: CATSRVGAANEQFF. CDR3 nucleotide sequence: TGTGCCACCAGCAGAGTCGGCGCGGCCAATGAGCAGTTCTTC. The J gene is TRBJ2-1, the V gene TRBV15, with D unresolved. The germline V gene encodes CDR1 LNHNV and CDR2 YYDKDF (reference sequence). This CDR3 spans 14 amino acids. V lost 1 base and J lost 6, with 10 bases in between.

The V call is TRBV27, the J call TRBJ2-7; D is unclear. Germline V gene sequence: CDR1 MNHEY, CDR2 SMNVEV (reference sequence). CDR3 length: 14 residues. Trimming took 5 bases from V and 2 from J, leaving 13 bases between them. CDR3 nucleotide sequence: TGTGCCAGCAGTCTCCACGCCTCTCCCTACGAGCAGTACTTC. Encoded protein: CASSLHASPYEQYF.

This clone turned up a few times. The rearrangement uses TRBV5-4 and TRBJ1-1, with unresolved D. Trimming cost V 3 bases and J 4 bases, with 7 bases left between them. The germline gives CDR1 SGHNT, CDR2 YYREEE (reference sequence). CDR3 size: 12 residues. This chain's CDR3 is CASSYGRTEAFF. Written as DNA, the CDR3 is TGTGCCAGCAGCTACGGACGCACTGAAGCTTTCTTT.

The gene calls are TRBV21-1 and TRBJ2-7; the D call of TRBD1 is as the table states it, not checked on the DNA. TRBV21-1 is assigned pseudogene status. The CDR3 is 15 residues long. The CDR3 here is CASSPSADTSYEQYF. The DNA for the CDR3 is TGTGCCAGCAGTCCTTCGGCCGACACGTCCTACGAGCAGTACTTC.

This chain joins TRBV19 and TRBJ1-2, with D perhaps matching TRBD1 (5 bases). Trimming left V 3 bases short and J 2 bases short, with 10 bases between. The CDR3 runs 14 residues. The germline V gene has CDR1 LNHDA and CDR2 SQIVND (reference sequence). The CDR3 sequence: CASSMVGDNYGYTF. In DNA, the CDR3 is TGTGCCAGTAGTATGGTAGGGGACAACTATGGCTACACCTTC.

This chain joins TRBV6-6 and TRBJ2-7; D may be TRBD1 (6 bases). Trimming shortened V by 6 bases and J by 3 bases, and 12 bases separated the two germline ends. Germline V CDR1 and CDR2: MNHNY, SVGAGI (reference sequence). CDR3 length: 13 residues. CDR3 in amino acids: CASSGTKHYEQYF. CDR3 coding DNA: TGTGCCAGCAGCGGGACAAAACACTACGAGCAGTACTTC.

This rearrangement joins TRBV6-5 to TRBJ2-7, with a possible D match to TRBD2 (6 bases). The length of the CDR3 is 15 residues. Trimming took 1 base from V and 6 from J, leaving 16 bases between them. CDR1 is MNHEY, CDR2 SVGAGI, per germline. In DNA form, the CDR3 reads TGTGCCAGCAGTTACTTCCGGGACTCAAGCTCCGAGCAGTACTTC. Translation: CASSYFRDSSSEQYF.

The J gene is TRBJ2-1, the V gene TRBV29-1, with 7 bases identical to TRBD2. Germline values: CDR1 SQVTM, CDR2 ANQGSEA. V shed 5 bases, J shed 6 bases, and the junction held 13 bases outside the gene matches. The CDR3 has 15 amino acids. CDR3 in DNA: TGCAGCGTTTTCCTACTAGCGCAACAATTCAATGAGCAGTTCTTC. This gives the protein CSVFLLAQQFNEQFF.

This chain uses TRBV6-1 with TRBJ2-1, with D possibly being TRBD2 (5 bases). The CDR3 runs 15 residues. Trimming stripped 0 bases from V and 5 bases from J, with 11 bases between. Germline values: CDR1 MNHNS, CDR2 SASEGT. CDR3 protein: CASSEAPDSHNEQFF. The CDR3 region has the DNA TGTGCCAGCAGTGAAGCTCCGGACTCGCACAATGAGCAGTTCTTC.

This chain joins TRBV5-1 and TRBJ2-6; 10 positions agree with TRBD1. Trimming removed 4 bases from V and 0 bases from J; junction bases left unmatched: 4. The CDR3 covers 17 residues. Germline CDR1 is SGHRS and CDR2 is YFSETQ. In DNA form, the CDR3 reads TGCGCCAGCAGCGTGGACAGGGGGACCTCTGGGGCCAACGTCCTGACTTTC. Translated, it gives CASSVDRGTSGANVLTF.

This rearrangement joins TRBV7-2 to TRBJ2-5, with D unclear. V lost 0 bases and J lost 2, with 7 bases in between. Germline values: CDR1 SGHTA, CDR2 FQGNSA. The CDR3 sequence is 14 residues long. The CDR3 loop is CASSLAFLQETQYF. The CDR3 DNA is TGTGCCAGCAGCTTAGCGTTCTTACAAGAGACCCAGTACTTC. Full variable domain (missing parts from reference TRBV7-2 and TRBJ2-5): GAGVSQSPSNKVTEKGKDVELRCDPISGHTALYWYRQSLGQGLEFLIYFQGNSAPDKSGLPSDRFSAERTGGSVSTLTIQRTQQEDSAVYLCASSLAFLQETQYFGPGTRLLVL.

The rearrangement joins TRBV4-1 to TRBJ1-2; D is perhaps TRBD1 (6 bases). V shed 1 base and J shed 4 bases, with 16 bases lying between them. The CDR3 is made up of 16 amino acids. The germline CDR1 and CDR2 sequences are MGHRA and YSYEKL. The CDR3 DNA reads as TGCGCCAGCAGCCAAGTCCGGGACACCAACCTCTATGGCTACACCTTC. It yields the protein CASSQVRDTNLYGYTF.

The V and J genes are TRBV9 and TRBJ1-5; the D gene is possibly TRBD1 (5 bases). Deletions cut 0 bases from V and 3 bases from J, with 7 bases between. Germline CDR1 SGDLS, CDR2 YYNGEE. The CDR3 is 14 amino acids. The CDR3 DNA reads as TGTGCCAGCAGCGTAGGGGGACCCAATCAGCCCCAGCATTTT. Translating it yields CASSVGGPNQPQHF. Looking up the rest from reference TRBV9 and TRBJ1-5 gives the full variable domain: DSGVTQTPKHLITATGQRVTLRCSPRSGDLSVYWYQQSLDQGLQFLIQYYNGEERAKGNILERFSAQQFPDLHSELNLSSLELGDSALYFCASSVGGPNQPQHFGDGTRLSIL.

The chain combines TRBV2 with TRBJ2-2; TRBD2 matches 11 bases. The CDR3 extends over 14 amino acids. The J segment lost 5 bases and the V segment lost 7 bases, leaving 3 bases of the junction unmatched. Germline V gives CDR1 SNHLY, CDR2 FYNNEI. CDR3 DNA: TGTGCCAGCACAAGGACTAGCGGGACCGGGGAGCTGTTTTTT. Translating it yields CASTRTSGTGELFF.

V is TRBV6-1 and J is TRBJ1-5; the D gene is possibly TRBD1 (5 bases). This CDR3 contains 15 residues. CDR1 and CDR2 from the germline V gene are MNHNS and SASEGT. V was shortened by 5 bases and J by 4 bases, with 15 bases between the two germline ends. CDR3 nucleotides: TGTGCCAGCAGTCCGGGGGGGGTCTTTAATCAGCCCCAGCATTTT. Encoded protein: CASSPGGVFNQPQHF.

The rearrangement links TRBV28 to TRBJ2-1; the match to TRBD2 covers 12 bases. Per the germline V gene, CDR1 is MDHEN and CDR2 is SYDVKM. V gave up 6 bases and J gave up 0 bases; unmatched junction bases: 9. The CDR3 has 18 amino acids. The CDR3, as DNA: TGTGCCAGCAGCTGGACTAGCGGGGTATATAGCTCCTACAATGAGCAGTTCTTC. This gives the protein CASSWTSGVYSSYNEQFF.